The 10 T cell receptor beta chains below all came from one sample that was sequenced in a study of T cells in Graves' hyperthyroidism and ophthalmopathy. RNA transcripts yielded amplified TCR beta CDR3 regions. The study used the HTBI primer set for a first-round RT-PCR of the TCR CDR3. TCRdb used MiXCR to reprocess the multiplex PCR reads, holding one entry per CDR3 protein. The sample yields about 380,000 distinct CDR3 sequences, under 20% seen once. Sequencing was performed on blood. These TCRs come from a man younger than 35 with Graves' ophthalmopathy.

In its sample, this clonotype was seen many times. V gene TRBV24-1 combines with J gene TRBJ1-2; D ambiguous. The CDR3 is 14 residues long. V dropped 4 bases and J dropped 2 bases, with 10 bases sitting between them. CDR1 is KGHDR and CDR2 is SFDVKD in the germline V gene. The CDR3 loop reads CATSESRRNYGYTF. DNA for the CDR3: TGTGCCACCAGTGAGTCTCGAAGGAACTATGGCTACACCTTC.

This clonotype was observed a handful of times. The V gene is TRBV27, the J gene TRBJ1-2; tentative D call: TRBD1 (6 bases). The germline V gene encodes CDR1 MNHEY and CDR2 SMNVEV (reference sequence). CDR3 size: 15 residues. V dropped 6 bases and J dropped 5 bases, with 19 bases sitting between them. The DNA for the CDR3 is TGTGCCAGCAGCCCATTTCCTACAGGGCGATATGGCTACACCTTC. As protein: CASSPFPTGRYGYTF.

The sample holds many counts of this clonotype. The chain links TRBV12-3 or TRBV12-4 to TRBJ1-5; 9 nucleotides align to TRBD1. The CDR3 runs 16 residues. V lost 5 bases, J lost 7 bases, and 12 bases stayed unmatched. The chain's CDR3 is CASSLVGTGLGQPQHF. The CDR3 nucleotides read TGTGCCAGCAGTCTTGTGGGGACAGGGTTGGGCCAGCCCCAGCATTTT.

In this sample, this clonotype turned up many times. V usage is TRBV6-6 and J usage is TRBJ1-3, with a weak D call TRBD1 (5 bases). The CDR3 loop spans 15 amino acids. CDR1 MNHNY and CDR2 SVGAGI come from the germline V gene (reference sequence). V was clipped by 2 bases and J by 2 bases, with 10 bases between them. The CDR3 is CASSYGGITGNTIYF. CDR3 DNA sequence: TGTGCCAGCAGTTACGGGGGAATAACTGGAAACACCATATATTTT.

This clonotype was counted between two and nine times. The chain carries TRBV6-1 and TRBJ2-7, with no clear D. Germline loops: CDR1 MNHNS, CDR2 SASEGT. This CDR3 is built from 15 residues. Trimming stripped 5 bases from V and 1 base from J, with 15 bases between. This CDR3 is CASSSRLAPSYEQYF. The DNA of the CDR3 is TGTGCCAGCAGTAGCAGGCTGGCTCCTTCCTACGAGCAGTACTTC.

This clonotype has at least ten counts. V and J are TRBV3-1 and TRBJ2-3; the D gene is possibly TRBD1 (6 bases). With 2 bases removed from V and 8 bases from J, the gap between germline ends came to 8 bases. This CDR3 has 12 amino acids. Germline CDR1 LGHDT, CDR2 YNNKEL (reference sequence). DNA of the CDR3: TGTGCCAGCAGCCAACAGGGGTTTACGCAGTATTTT. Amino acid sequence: CASSQQGFTQYF.

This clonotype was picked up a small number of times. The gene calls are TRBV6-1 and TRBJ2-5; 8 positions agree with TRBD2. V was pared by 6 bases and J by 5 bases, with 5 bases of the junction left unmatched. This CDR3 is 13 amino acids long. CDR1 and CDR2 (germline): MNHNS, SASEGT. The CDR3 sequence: CASRSGGVETQYF. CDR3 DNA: TGTGCCAGCAGGAGCGGGGGAGTGGAGACCCAGTACTTC.

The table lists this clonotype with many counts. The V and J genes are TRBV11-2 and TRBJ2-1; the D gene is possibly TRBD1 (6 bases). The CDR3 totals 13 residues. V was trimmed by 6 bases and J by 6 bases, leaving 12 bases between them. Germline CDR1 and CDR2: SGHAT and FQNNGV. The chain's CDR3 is CASRGQKVNEQFF. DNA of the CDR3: TGTGCCAGCAGAGGACAGAAGGTCAATGAGCAGTTCTTC.

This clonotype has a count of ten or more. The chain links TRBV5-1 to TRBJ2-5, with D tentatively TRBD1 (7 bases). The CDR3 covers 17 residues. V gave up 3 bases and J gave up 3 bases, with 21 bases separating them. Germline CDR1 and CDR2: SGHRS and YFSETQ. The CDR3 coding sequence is TGCGCCAGCAGCTCCTGGAGGGGGCCGAGCTATGAAGAGACCCAGTACTTC. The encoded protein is CASSSWRGPSYEETQYF. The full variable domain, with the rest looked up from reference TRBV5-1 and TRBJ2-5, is KAGVTQTPRYLIKTRGQQVTLSCSPISGHRSVSWYQQTPGQGLQFLFEYFSETQRNKGNFPGRFSGRQFSNSRSEMNVSTLELGDSALYLCASSSWRGPSYEETQYFGPGTRLLVL.

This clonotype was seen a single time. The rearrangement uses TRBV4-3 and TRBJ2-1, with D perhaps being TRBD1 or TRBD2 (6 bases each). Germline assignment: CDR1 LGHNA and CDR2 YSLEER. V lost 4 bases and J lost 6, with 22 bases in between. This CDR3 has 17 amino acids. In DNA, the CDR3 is TGCGCCAGCAGCCGAATAACGGGGGCTGCCCCATCCAATGAGCAGTTCTTC. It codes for CASSRITGAAPSNEQFF.